This T cell receptor beta chain was captured in a study of chemoradiotherapy in HPV16-positive cancers. Samples were taken several times over chemoradiotherapy. TCRdb's table, derived via immunoSEQ multiplex PCR, lists solely in-frame clones and lacks some. Altogether 850 to 1,100 clones are present, under 85% being singletons, with the ten largest covering around 12%. This CDR3 comprises 13 residues. The germline V gene has CDR1 MDHEN and CDR2 SYDVKM. V lost 3 bases to trimming and J lost 8 bases; unmatched junction nucleotides: 5. This receptor was obtained from a human donor with HPV-associated anogenital cancer. The chain uses TRBV28 and TRBJ1-2; 8 nucleotides agree with TRBD1. The sample was tumor tissue, taken from a patient who underwent chemoradiotherapy. The chain's CDR3 is CASSLGRGRGYTF. CDR3 nucleotides: TGTGCCAGCAGTTTGGGCAGGGGGCGCGGCTACACCTTC.